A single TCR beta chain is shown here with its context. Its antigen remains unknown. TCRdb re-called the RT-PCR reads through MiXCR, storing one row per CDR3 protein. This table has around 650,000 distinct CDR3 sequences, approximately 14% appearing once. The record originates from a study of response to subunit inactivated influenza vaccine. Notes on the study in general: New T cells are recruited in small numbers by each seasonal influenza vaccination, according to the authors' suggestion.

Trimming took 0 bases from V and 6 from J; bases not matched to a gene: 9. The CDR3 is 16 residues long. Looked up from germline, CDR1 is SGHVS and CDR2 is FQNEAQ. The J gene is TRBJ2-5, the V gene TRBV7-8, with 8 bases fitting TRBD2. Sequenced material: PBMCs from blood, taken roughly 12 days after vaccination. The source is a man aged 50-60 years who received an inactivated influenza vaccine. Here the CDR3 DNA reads TGTGCCAGCAGCTTAGCAGGGGCTAGCGGGCTTCAGACCCAGTACTTC. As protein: CASSLAGASGLQTQYF. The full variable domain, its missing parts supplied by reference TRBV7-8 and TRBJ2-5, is GAGVSQSPRYKVAKRGQDVALRCDPISGHVSLFWYQQALGQGPEFLTYFQNEAQLDKSGLPSDRFFAERPEGSVSTLKIQRTQQEDSAVYLCASSLAGASGLQTQYFGPGTRLLVL.